This T cell receptor beta chain is drawn from a study of PD-1 blockade in classical Hodgkin lymphoma. In every patient, relapse followed autologous stem cell transplantation, while exposure to brentuximab vedotin differed. V shed 3 bases and J 5 bases; nucleotides not matched to a gene: 4. The CDR3 is 15 amino acids. Per germline, CDR1 KGHSH and CDR2 LQKENI. TCRdb's table, derived via immunoSEQ multiplex PCR, lists solely in-frame clones and lacks some. The sample lists fewer than 75,000 clones; around 89% were seen once. This TCR came from a human donor with classical Hodgkin lymphoma. V is TRBV18 and J is TRBJ1-2, with 12 bases fitting TRBD1. This sample comprised peripheral blood mononuclear cells (PBMCs), obtained before the second cycle of nivolumab. The DNA of the CDR3 is TGTGCCAGCTCACCGGGACAGGGGGCTTCTTATGGCTACACCTTC. It codes for CASSPGQGASYGYTF.